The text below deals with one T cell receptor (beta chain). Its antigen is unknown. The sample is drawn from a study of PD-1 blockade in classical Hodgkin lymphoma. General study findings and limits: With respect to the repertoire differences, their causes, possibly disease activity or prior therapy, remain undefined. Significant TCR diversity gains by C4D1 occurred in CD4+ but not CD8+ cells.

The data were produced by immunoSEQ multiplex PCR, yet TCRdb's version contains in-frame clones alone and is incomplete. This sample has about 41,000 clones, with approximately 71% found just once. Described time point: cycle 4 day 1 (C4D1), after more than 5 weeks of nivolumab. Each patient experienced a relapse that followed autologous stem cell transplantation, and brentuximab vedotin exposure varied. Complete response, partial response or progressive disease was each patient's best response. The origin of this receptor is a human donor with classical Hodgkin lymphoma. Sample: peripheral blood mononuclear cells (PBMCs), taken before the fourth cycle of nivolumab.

Here the CDR3 reads CSVETGTGDYGYTF. CDR3 bases: TGCAGCGTCGAGACCGGGACAGGGGACTATGGCTACACCTTC. The chain carries TRBV29-1 and TRBJ1-2; TRBD1 matches at 10 bases. With 6 bases clipped from V and 3 bases from J, the junction kept 7 bases outside the gene matches. This CDR3 contains 14 residues. From germline, CDR1 is SQVTM and CDR2 ANQGSEA.